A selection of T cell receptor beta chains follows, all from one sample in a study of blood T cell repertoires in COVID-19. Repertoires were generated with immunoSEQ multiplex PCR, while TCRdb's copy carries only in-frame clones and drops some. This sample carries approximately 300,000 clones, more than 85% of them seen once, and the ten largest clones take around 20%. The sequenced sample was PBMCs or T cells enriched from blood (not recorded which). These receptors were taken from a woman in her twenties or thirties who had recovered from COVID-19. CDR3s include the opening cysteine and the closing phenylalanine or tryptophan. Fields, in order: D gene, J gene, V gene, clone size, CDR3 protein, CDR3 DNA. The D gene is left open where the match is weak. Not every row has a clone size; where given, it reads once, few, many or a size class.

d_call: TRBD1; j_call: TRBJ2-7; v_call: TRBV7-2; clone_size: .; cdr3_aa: CASSHRRDRAPYEQYF; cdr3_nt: TGTGCCAGCAGCCATCGCCGGGACAGGGCCCCCTACGAGCAGTACTTC
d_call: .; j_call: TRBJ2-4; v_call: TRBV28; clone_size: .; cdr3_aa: CASRRAGQLNIQYF; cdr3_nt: TGTGCCAGCAGGCGGGCGGGGCAGCTAAACATTCAGTACTTC
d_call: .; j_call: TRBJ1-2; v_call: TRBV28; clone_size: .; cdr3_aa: CASSFQGAYGYTF; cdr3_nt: TGTGCCAGCAGTTTCCAAGGGGCCTATGGCTACACCTTC
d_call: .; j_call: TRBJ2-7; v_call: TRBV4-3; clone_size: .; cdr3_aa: CASSQVPGDTYEQYF; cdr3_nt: TGCGCCAGCAGCCAAGTTCCGGGGGATACATACGAGCAGTACTTC
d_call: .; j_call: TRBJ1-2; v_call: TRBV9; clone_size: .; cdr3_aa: CASSVEGYGYTF; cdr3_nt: TGTGCCAGCAGCGTTGAGGGTTATGGCTACACCTTC
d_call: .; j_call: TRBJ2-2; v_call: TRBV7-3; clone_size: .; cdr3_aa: CASSLAGLTNTGELFF; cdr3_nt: TGTGCCAGCAGCTTGGCGGGGCTCACGAACACCGGGGAGCTGTTTTTT
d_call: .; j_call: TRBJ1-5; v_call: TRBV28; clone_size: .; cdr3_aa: CASGTQAPLSNQPQHF; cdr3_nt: TGTGCCAGCGGAACTCAGGCACCCCTCAGCAATCAGCCCCAGCATTTT
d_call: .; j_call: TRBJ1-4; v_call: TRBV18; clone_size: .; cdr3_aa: CASSPSSGTNEKLFF; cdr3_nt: TGTGCCAGCTCACCATCGTCCGGAACTAATGAAAAACTGTTTTTT
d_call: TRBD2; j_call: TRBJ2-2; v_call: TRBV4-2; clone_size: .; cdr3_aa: CASSQRLAEFAGELFF; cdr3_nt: TGTGCCAGCAGCCAAAGACTAGCGGAATTTGCCGGGGAGCTGTTTTTT
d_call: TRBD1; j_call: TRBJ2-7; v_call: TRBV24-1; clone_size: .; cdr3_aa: CATSDPSGTDYEQYF; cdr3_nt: TGTGCCACCAGTGATCCCTCCGGGACAGACTACGAGCAGTACTTC
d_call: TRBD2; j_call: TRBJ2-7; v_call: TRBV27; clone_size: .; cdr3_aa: CASSANPLAGAPYEQYF; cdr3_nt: TGTGCCAGCAGCGCCAACCCGCTAGCGGGGGCCCCCTACGAGCAGTACTTC
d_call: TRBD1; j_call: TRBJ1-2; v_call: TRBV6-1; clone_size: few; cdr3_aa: CASSGPRGQVNYGYTF; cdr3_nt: TGTGCCAGCAGTGGACCCAGGGGGCAGGTTAACTATGGCTACACCTTC
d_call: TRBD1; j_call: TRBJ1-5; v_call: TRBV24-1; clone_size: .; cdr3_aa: CATRAGGLDQPQHF; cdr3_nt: TGTGCCACCAGGGCAGGGGGATTAGATCAGCCCCAGCATTTT
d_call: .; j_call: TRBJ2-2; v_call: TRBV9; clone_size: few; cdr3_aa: CASSVGGSSTGELFF; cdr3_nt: TGTGCCAGCAGCGTAGGGGGCAGCAGCACCGGGGAGCTGTTTTTT
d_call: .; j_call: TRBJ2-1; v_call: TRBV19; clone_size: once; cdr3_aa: CAIKTRYNEQFF; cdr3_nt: TGTGCCATTAAGACTCGTTACAATGAGCAGTTCTTC
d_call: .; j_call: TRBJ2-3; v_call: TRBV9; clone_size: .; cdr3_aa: CASSVTNTDTQYF; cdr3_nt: TGTGCCAGCAGCGTAACTAATACAGATACGCAGTATTTT
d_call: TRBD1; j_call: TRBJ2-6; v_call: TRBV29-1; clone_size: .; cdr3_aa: CSVGHRGVGGANVLTF; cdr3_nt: TGCAGCGTTGGACACAGGGGGGTCGGAGGGGCCAACGTCCTGACTTTC
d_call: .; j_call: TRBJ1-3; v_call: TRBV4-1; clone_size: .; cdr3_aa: CASSQGRWKSRSGNTIYF; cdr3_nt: TGCGCCAGCAGCCAAGGGAGATGGAAAAGCAGATCTGGAAACACCATATATTTT
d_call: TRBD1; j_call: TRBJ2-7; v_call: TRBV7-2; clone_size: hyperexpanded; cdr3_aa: CASSLVSTGKYEQYF; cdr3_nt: TGTGCCAGCAGCTTAGTCTCGACAGGGAAATACGAGCAGTACTTC
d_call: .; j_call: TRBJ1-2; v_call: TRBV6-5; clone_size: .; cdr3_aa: CASSYSYANYGYTF; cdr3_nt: TGTGCCAGCAGTTACTCTTATGCTAACTATGGCTACACCTTC
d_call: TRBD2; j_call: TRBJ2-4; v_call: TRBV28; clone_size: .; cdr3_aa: CASTGRERGRLAKNIQYF; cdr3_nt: TGTGCCAGCACCGGGAGGGAGCGGGGGAGACTAGCCAAAAACATTCAGTACTTC
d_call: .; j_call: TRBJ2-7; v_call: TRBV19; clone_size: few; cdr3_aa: CASSITGDSYEQYF; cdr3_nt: TGTGCCAGTAGTATCACAGGAGACTCCTACGAGCAGTACTTC
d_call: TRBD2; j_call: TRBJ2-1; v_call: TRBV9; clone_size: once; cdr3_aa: CASSARTSGGRNEQFF; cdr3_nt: TGTGCCAGCAGCGCCCGGACTAGCGGGGGACGCAATGAGCAGTTCTTC
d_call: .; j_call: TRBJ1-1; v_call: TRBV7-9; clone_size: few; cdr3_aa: CASSKREIGTEAFF; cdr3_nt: TGTGCCAGCAGCAAGCGGGAGATAGGCACTGAAGCTTTCTTT
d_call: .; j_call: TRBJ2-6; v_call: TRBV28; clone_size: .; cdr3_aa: CASSLGHHSGANVLTF; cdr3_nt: TGTGCCAGCAGTTTAGGGCACCACTCTGGGGCCAACGTCCTGACTTTC
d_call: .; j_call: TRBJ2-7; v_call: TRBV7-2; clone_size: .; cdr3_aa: CASSLLGGQTDEQYF; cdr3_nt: TGTGCCAGCAGCTTACTCGGGGGGCAAACGGACGAGCAGTACTTC